Here is one T cell receptor beta chain with its context. The antigen remains unidentified. This sample was taken from a study of radiotherapy plus CTLA-4 blockade in lung cancer. Study results and caveats: The study found tumor-derived TCR clones expanded in blood after radiotherapy plus ipilimumab.

Between the trimmed V and J ends, which lost 1 base and 5 bases, there was a span of 8 bases. The CDR3 consists of 14 residues. In germline, CDR1 is SGHAT, CDR2 FQNNGV. Profiling relied on immunoSEQ multiplex PCR, and the TCRdb table lists in-frame clones only, not all of them. The table records some 73,000 clones, about four fifths of them present only once. This chain joins TRBV11-2 and TRBJ2-2, with unresolved D. This clonotype was sampled from a human donor with non-small cell lung cancer who had stable disease on radiotherapy plus ipilimumab. The specimen was peripheral blood, collected from a patient treated with radiotherapy plus ipilimumab. The CDR3 sequence: CASSLGTATGELFF. DNA for the CDR3: TGTGCCAGCAGCTTAGGGACCGCGACCGGGGAGCTGTTTTTT.